This T cell receptor (beta chain) is from a study of Graves' ophthalmopathy and Graves' hyperthyroidism. Study at large: Pretreatment peripheral blood was obtained at initial diagnosis. Findings of the study overall: In predicting ophthalmopathy progression, the model reached over 70% sensitivity and 72% to 85% specificity.

This clonotype has just a few counts. Its antigen remains unknown. PBMCs were obtained from roughly 10 ml of fresh peripheral blood. CDR1 and CDR2 from the germline V gene are SQVTM and ANQGSEA. Trimming removed 5 bases from V and 2 bases from J; junction bases left unmatched: 13. The CDR3 length is 16 residues. The TCR beta CDR3 regions underwent amplification from RNA transcripts. Second-round multiplex PCR came after a first-round RT-PCR that employed HTBI primers. TCRdb recomputed calls from the multiplex PCR reads with MiXCR, one row per CDR3 protein. The table records 170,000 or so distinct CDR3 sequences, 37% of them present only once.

Material: peripheral blood. The genes are TRBV29-1 and TRBJ2-5; TRBD1 matches at 8 bases. This sequence was found in a woman aged 40 to 49 with Graves' ophthalmopathy. The CDR3 loop is CSVSRGAGGYQETQYF. CDR3 bases: TGCAGCGTTTCAAGGGGGGCAGGGGGCTATCAAGAGACCCAGTACTTC.